This T cell receptor (beta chain) was sequenced during a study of spatial heterogeneity in lung cancer. Time point described: sample taken at primary tumor resection. Sequencing covered unsorted whole RNA taken from tumor, nontumor lung or frozen PBMC. This clonotype was seen only a few times. Unique molecular identifiers tagged every individual TCR cDNA molecule. MiXCR, run by TCRdb on the 5' RACE reads, gives a single entry per CDR3 protein. The sample contains some 45,000 distinct CDR3 sequences, 10% to 15% of which appear only once. There are 14 residues in the CDR3. Germline V gene lookup returns CDR1 LGHNA and CDR2 YNFKEQ. V dropped 4 bases and J dropped 0; count of bases not matched to a gene: 2.

This chain links TRBV4-2 with TRBJ2-7; TRBD2 agrees at 8 bases. The source material was PBMCs, sampled at surgery. The sequence was collected from a female donor with early-stage non-small cell lung cancer. CDR3 bases: TGTGCCAGCAGCCTCGGACTAGCCTCCTACGAGCAGTACTTC. Amino acid sequence: CASSLGLASYEQYF.